The 6 T cell receptor beta chains reported below all come from one sample, sequenced in a study of blood T cell repertoires in COVID-19. The method was immunoSEQ multiplex PCR; TCRdb's version includes in-frame clones alone and lacks a portion of them. The table has around 70,000 clones, approximately 80% seen once. The sequencing input was peripheral blood. These TCRs come from a human donor in a cohort sampled during active COVID-19.

The chain joins TRBV2 to TRBJ2-5; 8 bases fit TRBD2. Germline V gene data show CDR1 as SNHLY and CDR2 as FYNNEI. The CDR3 sequence is 14 residues long. V lost 1 base and J lost 6; bases outside the gene matches: 4. Here the CDR3 reads CASSEEGLGKTQYF. The CDR3 DNA reads TGTGCCAGCAGTGAAGAGGGACTAGGGAAGACCCAGTACTTC.

The CDR3 DNA reads as TGTGCCAGCAGGGGGACAGTATCCTACGAGCAGTACTTC. This translates into CASRGTVSYEQYF. The chain couples TRBV12-3 or TRBV12-4 to TRBJ2-7; TRBD1 matches 7 bases. V was pared by 6 bases and J by 1 base, with 3 bases of the junction left unmatched. CDR3 size: 13 residues.

This clone was detected a few times. CDR3: CASRPTGGQETQYF. The CDR3 DNA reads as TGTGCCAGTAGACCCACAGGGGGCCAAGAGACCCAGTACTTC. This chain links TRBV19 with TRBJ2-5; 8 bases align to TRBD1. J lost 1 base, V lost 6 bases, and 4 bases had no gene match. The germline gives CDR1 LNHDA, CDR2 SQIVND (reference sequence). The CDR3 extends over 14 amino acids.

The gene calls are TRBV7-9 and TRBJ1-2, with 7 bases fitting TRBD1. Germline-derived CDR1 and CDR2 are SEHNR and FQNEAQ (reference sequence). The V and J ends lost 5 bases and 7 bases, in that order; junction bases with no gene match: 10. The CDR3 extends over 14 amino acids. The chain's CDR3 is CASSPLDRASGYTF. In DNA, the CDR3 is TGTGCCAGCAGCCCCCTAGACAGGGCCTCTGGCTACACCTTC.

This rearrangement joins TRBV7-2 to TRBJ2-1; 13 bases fit TRBD2. There are 16 residues in the CDR3. V trimming: 5 bases; J trimming: 2 bases; junction bases outside the gene matches: 3. Germline lookup yields CDR1 SGHTA and CDR2 FQGNSA. DNA of the CDR3: TGTGCCAGCAGCCAAACTAGCGGGGGGGCCTACAATGAGCAGTTCTTC. Translating it yields CASSQTSGGAYNEQFF.

The chain uses TRBV5-8 and TRBJ1-5; D ambiguous. The CDR3 totals 14 residues. Germline values: CDR1 SGHTS, CDR2 YDEGEE. The V gene lost 1 base and the J gene lost 3 bases, with 8 bases spanning the gap. CDR3 sequence: CASSLTWPNQPQHF. CDR3 DNA: TGTGCCAGCAGCTTGACGTGGCCCAATCAGCCCCAGCATTTT.